What follows are 5 T cell receptor beta chains derived from one specimen sequenced in a study of STAT5B mutations in CD4+ large granular lymphocyte leukemia. Sequencing was performed with immunoSEQ multiplex PCR; in TCRdb, only in-frame clones are kept and a portion is missing. The sample shows 15,000 to 20,000 clones, 70% to 85% of them seen only once. Sequenced: CD4+ T cells from blood buffy coats. The receptors derive from a human donor in good health.

This clone has only one observation. This chain connects TRBV27 to TRBJ1-3, with unresolved D. This CDR3 contains 15 residues. V gave up 6 bases and J gave up 2 bases, with 14 bases separating them. In germline, CDR1 is MNHEY, CDR2 SMNVEV (reference sequence). The CDR3 loop reads CASSRGLEAGNTIYF. The CDR3 coding sequence is TGTGCCAGCAGCCGCGGACTGGAGGCTGGAAACACCATATATTTT.

The CDR3 DNA sequence: TGTGCCTCCCGCGTGGGACTAGCCTCTAATGAGCAGTTCTTC. Its protein is CASRVGLASNEQFF. The rearrangement joins TRBV6-5 to TRBJ2-1; TRBD2 aligns across 9 bases. Losses at the gene ends were 11 bases for V and 7 bases for J; bases not matched to a gene: 12. The germline CDR1 and CDR2 sequences are MNHEY and SVGAGI. The CDR3 is 14 residues long.

The chain combines TRBV30 with TRBJ1-5; D might be TRBD1 (6 bases). Germline CDR1 and CDR2: GTSNPN and SVGIG (reference sequence). Trimming cost V 0 bases and J 0 bases, with 9 bases left between them. This CDR3 is built from 15 residues. This CDR3 reads CAWSVRQVSNQPQHF. Here the CDR3 DNA reads TGTGCCTGGAGTGTTCGACAGGTTAGCAATCAGCCCCAGCATTTT.

The rearrangement links TRBV7-7 to TRBJ2-7, with D unresolved. V lost 1 base to trimming and J lost 2 bases, with 12 bases between them. Germline-derived CDR1 and CDR2 are SSHAT and FNYEAQ (reference sequence). The CDR3 covers 15 residues. The CDR3 loop is CASSLEGGTAYEQYF. Here the CDR3 DNA reads TGTGCCAGCAGCTTAGAGGGCGGAACAGCCTACGAGCAGTACTTC.

The rearrangement joins TRBV27 to TRBJ2-7; 10 bases are shared with TRBD1. Germline V lookup: CDR1 MNHEY, CDR2 SMNVEV (reference sequence). The CDR3 spans 15 residues. After removal of 6 bases from V and 1 base from J, the junction contained 6 bases not matched to a gene. CDR3 sequence: CASRAGQGGSYEQYF. Written as DNA, the CDR3 is TGTGCCAGCAGAGCCGGACAGGGGGGTTCCTACGAGCAGTACTTC.